This T cell receptor beta chain was identified in a study of blood T cell repertoires in COVID-19. The ends were cut back, 3 bases at V and 6 bases at J, with 9 bases in the middle. Germline V gives CDR1 LNHDA, CDR2 SQIVND (reference sequence). There are 13 residues in the CDR3. Profiling relied on immunoSEQ multiplex PCR, and the TCRdb table lists in-frame clones only, not all of them. Among around 82,000 clones listed, approximately 86% were seen once. This TCR came from an elderly man with COVID-19, enrolled during active disease. What was sequenced was peripheral blood. This chain connects TRBV19 to TRBJ1-5, with D possibly being TRBD1 (6 bases). CDR3 sequence (DNA): TGTGCCAGTAGTATGGGGGGGCCTCAGCCCCAGCATTTT. Translation: CASSMGGPQPQHF.